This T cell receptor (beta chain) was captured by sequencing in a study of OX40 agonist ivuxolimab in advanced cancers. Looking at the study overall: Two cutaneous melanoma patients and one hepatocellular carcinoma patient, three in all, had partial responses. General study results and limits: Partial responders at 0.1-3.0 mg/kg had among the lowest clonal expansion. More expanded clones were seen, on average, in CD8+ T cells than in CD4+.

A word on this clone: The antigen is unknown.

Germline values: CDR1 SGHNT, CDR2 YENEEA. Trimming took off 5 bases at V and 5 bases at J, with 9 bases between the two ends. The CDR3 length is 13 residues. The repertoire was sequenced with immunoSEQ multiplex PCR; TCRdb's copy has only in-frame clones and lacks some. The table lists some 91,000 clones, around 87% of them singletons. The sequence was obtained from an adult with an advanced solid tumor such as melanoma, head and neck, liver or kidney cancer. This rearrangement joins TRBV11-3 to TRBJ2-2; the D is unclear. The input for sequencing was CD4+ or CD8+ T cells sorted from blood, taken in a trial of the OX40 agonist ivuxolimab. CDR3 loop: CASSAYSTGELFF. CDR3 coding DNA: TGTGCCAGCAGCGCTTATAGTACCGGGGAGCTGTTTTTT.